This T cell receptor beta chain was captured in a study of shared clonotypes between healthy human individuals. Study findings and constraints: Generally, naive subsets came out with larger estimated richness than memory subsets.

Germline V gives CDR1 DFQATT, CDR2 SNEGSKA (reference sequence). This CDR3 has 11 amino acids. Using immunoSEQ multiplex PCR, the repertoire was profiled, and TCRdb retains in-frame clones only, with some absent. The sample consists of around 1.1 million clones, about four fifths of them appearing once. About this clone: Its antigen is not known.

Within Nashville, Tennessee resided all donors, each a Caucasian adult. The rearrangement links TRBV20-1 to TRBJ2-5; D tentatively fits TRBD1 or TRBD2 (5 bases each). Sequencing was done on a sample of memory CD4+ T cells from PBMCs. Subset here: CD45RA-negative fraction. This receptor was identified in a man aged 18 to 29 in good health. Some clones in this sample may be carry-over from other donors' samples. CDR3 protein: CSGTKQETQYF. The CDR3 DNA follows: TGCAGCGGGACCAAACAAGAGACCCAGTACTTC.